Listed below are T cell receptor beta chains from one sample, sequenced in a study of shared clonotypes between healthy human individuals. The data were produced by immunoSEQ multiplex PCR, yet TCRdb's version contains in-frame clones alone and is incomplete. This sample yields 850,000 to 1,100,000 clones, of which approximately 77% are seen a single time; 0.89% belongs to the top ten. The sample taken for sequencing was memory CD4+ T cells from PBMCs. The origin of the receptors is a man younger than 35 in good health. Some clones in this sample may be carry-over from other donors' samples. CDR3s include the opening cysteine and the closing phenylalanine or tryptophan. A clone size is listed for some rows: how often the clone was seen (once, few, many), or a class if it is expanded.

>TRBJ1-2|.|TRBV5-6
CASTHLSGSYGYTF
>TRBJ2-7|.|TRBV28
CASSQPGTASYEQYF
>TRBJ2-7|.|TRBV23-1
CASSQRGGHPIDEQYF
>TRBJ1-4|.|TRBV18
CASSPGQGDEKLFF
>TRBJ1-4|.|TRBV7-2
CASSQGPGRDSSEKLFF
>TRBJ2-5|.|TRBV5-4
CASSLESGKGTQYF
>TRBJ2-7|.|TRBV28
CASVPGGGSSGEQYF
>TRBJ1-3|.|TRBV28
CASSSLDSSGNTIYF
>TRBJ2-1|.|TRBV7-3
CASSVTGTSGRYNEQFF
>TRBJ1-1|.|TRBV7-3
CASSFKGGTEAFF
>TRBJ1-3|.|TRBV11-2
CASSLAIGTIYF
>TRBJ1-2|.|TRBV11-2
CASSLSGADGYTF
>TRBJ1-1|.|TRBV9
CASSSDRGRMGEAFF
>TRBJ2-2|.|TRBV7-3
CASRRTGVTGELFF
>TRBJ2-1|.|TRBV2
CASRGQGKSEQFF
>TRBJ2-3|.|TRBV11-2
CASSPSAGGTDTQYF
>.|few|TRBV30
CAWSVFAEQYF
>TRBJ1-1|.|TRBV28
CASSFAGYADTEAFF
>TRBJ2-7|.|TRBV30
CAWRARSVSYEQYF
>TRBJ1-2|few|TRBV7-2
CASTPTYGYTF
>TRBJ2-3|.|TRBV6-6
CASRYWGGADTQYF
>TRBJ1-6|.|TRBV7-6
CASSQDRGPLHF
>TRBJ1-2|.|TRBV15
CATSLAGRGGYTF
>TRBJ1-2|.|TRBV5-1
CASSSRPSWGYGYTF
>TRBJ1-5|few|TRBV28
CASGRQGNQPQHF
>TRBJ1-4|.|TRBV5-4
CASSTQGEGEKLFF
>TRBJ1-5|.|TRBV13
CASNSRGAGQPQHF
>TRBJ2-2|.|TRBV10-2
CASRGLAGGGTGELFF
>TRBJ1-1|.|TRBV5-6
CASSFTGVGNTEAFF
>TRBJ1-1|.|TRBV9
CASSVTDSNTEAFF
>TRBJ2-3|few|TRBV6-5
CASSSLADTQYF
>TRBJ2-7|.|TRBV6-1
CASRHLADYEQYF
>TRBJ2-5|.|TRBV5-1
CASSLEQGGETQYF
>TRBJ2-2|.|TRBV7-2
CASSPRPRPVNTGELFF
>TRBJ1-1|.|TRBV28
CASRLDRVGAEAFF
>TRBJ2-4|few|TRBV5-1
CASSVAGTGGAAKNIQYF
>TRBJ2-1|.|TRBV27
CASSIRLAGAHNEQFF
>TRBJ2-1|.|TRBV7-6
CASSSTSGRALNEQFF
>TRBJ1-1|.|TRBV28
CASSYRGRGFF
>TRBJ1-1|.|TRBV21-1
CASSPRRHPRAWNTEAFF
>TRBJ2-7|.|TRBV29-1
CSVEDHASGASEQYF
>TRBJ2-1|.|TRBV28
CASSSASGRYNEQFF
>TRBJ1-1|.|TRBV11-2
CASSRTFGGDGKRTEAFF